This T cell receptor beta chain stems from a study of blood T cell repertoires in COVID-19. Study-wide background: The United States, Italy and Spain supplied acute and convalescent COVID-19 samples.

In terms of age and location, participants ranged from about 18 to 95 years and lived in under 30 US areas. Sequencing used immunoSEQ multiplex PCR; TCRdb keeps in-frame clones, though not all of them. The repertoire has roughly 150,000 clones, less than 85% of them found once; the top ten carry about a sixth. V gave up 4 bases and J gave up 4 bases, with 20 bases separating them. The germline CDR1 and CDR2 sequences are MDHEN and SYDVKM. This CDR3 is 17 amino acids long. Sequencing input: PBMCs or T cells enriched from blood (not recorded which). V gene TRBV28 combines with J gene TRBJ1-3, with D maybe TRBD1 (5 bases). The receptor comes from a man aged 55-75 years who had recovered from COVID-19. The CDR3 here is CASSWDFRLARGNTIYF. In nucleotides, the CDR3 is TGTGCCAGCAGTTGGGACTTTCGGCTAGCGCGCGGAAACACCATATATTTT.